Described below is a single TCR beta chain sequence and its context. Its cognate antigen is unknown. The record originates from a study of OX40 agonist ivuxolimab in advanced cancers. Trimming removed 5 bases at V and 4 bases at J, with 13 bases between. This CDR3 is 14 amino acids long. Per germline, CDR1 SGHRS and CDR2 YFSETQ. The protocol was immunoSEQ multiplex PCR, while the TCRdb copy is restricted to in-frame clones and leaves out a portion. The data contain about 43,000 clones, approximately 84% of them singletons. Study-level findings and limits: Relative to CD4+ cells, CD8+ T cells on average had more expanded clones.

V is TRBV5-1 and J is TRBJ1-3; D may be TRBD1 (6 bases). This TCR derives from an adult with an advanced solid tumor such as melanoma, head and neck, liver or kidney cancer. This material consisted of CD4+ or CD8+ T cells sorted from blood, taken in a trial of the OX40 agonist ivuxolimab. The CDR3 reads CASRWTASGNTIYF. DNA of the CDR3: TGCGCCAGCAGATGGACAGCGTCGGGAAACACCATATATTTT.